One sample yielded the 5 T cell receptor beta chains listed below, sequenced in a study of blood T cells in healthy people across ages (dated by TCRdb to the mid-2010s). The library came from 5' RACE. Instrument used: Illumina HiSeq 2500. A second PCR of roughly 7 to 11 cycles was performed with a sample-barcoded 5' primer and a J-beta primer mix. The public reads were reanalyzed by TCRdb: fastp trimming at Q25, MiXCR alignment, in-frame beta chains only. Each entry merges the rows of one CDR3 protein and shows their most common DNA and genes. For this sample there are around 1,000,000 distinct CDR3 sequences; almost 25% appear just once. The ten largest clones add up to 0.65% to 0.95% of the sample. This sample also appeared in a second study, on T cells of mothers and their children.

Sequences were obtained from blood. The receptor set was obtained from a girl aged 2 to 10 in good health.

The rearrangement links TRBV7-9 to TRBJ1-4; the D gene is possibly TRBD1 (6 bases). Trimming cost V 2 bases and J 8 bases, with 18 bases left between them. The CDR3 length is 16 residues. Germline V gene data show CDR1 as SEHNR and CDR2 as FQNEAQ (reference sequence). CDR3 sequence: CASSLRTPQGSEKLFF. The CDR3 region has the DNA TGTGCCAGCAGCTTAAGAACCCCACAGGGCTCCGAAAAACTGTTTTTT.

The rearrangement joins TRBV5-1 to TRBJ2-6; no reliable D call. V was shortened by 5 bases and J by 3 bases, with 12 bases between the two germline ends. In germline, CDR1 is SGHRS, CDR2 YFSETQ. This CDR3 has 15 amino acids. The CDR3 coding sequence is TGCGCCAGCAGGGAAGACCTCTATGGGGCCAACGTCCTGACTTTC. This encodes CASREDLYGANVLTF.

This clonotype was counted between two and nine times. The V gene is TRBV7-3, the J gene TRBJ2-1, with 11 bases identical to TRBD2. Per germline, CDR1 SGHTA and CDR2 FQGTGA. The CDR3 length is 14 residues. Germline trimming cut 6 bases from V and 4 bases from J; bases unmatched to any gene: 2. DNA of the CDR3: TGTGCCAGCAGTACTAGCGGGGGTTACAATGAGCAGTTCTTC. As protein: CASSTSGGYNEQFF.

Ten or more counts support this clonotype. The chain links TRBV6-5 to TRBJ2-5, with TRBD1 matching over 7 bases. CDR3 length: 12 amino acids. V dropped 6 bases and J dropped 4; count of bases not matched to a gene: 2. CDR1 and CDR2 (germline): MNHEY, SVGAGI. The CDR3 spells CASSRQGETQYF. In DNA form, the CDR3 reads TGTGCCAGCAGCCGACAGGGAGAGACCCAGTACTTC.

This clonotype was detected only a few times. The chain joins TRBV20-1 to TRBJ2-7, with no clear D. The length of the CDR3 is 15 residues. Looked up from germline, CDR1 is DFQATT and CDR2 is SNEGSKA (reference sequence). V was trimmed by 6 bases and J by 0 bases, leaving 18 bases between them. In DNA form, the CDR3 reads TGCAGTGCGTCCCTATCCACAGATTTCTCCTACGAGCAGTACTTC. Translating gives CSASLSTDFSYEQYF.